This T cell receptor beta chain was retrieved from a study of blood T cell repertoires in COVID-19. Study details: Researchers got acute and convalescent COVID-19 samples from the United States, Italy and Spain. T cells, B-cell-depleted T cells, or PBMCs provided the cDNA or gDNA that served as material.

As originally analysed: Amplification of reference gene primers was used by the study to estimate nucleated cell counts. Measured with immunoSEQ multiplex PCR; TCRdb has only the in-frame clones, and not every one. That table gives V, J and clone size, and the DNA gave D and trimming. The table has about 340,000 clones, around 83% seen once. The CDR3 has 18 residues. Germline V gene lookup returns CDR1 SGHRS and CDR2 YFSETQ. J gave up 3 bases and V 2 bases, and 8 bases lay outside the gene matches. The rearrangement uses TRBV5-1 and TRBJ2-3, with TRBD2 matching over 14 bases. The TCR was taken from a man between 25 and 39 years old with active or convalescent COVID-19. The source material was peripheral blood. The CDR3 spells CASSFMTSGGALTDTQYF. The CDR3 DNA is TGCGCCAGCAGCTTCATGACTAGCGGGGGGGCCCTGACAGATACGCAGTATTTT.